These T cell receptor beta chains were read from a single sample in a study of OX40 agonist ivuxolimab in advanced cancers. TCRdb's table, derived via immunoSEQ multiplex PCR, lists solely in-frame clones and lacks some. The profile shows 50,000 to 65,000 clones, roughly 83% of them singletons. The specimen was CD4+ or CD8+ T cells sorted from blood, collected in a trial of the OX40 agonist ivuxolimab. The origin of the receptors is an adult with an advanced solid tumor such as melanoma, head and neck, liver or kidney cancer. The CDR3 runs from the conserved cysteine through the conserved F or W. The D gene is left open where the match is weak. Size tells how often a clone was seen (once, few, many) or the class of an expanded clone, and some rows leave it out.

J gene: TRBJ1-6
D gene: .
V gene: TRBV5-6
clone size: .
CDR3 DNA: TGTGCCAGCAGCGCGCGCATACAGGGTGTCGATTCACCCCTCCACTTT
CDR3 protein: CASSARIQGVDSPLHF

J gene: TRBJ1-2
D gene: .
V gene: TRBV2
clone size: .
CDR3 DNA: TGTGCCAGCAGCCAGGCGGCGACAGCTTGGGGCTACACCTTC
CDR3 protein: CASSQAATAWGYTF

J gene: TRBJ1-1
D gene: .
V gene: TRBV5-6
clone size: once
CDR3 DNA: TGTGCCAGCAGCTGGGGATCGACAGCTATGAACACTGAAGCTTTCTTT
CDR3 protein: CASSWGSTAMNTEAFF

J gene: TRBJ2-5
D gene: .
V gene: TRBV2
clone size: .
CDR3 DNA: TGTGCCAGCAGTGTCCAGGGAAGCCAAGAGACCCAGTACTTC
CDR3 protein: CASSVQGSQETQYF

J gene: TRBJ2-7
D gene: .
V gene: TRBV5-1
clone size: .
CDR3 DNA: TGCGCCAGCAGCTTGGAGGGTGGGCCCTACGAGCAGTACTTC
CDR3 protein: CASSLEGGPYEQYF

J gene: TRBJ2-2
D gene: TRBD2
V gene: TRBV4-3
clone size: once
CDR3 DNA: TGCGCCAGCAGCCCAACCCCTTCGACTAGCGCGGGCGGGGAGCTGTTTTTT
CDR3 protein: CASSPTPSTSAGGELFF

J gene: TRBJ2-1
D gene: TRBD2
V gene: TRBV2
clone size: .
CDR3 DNA: TGTGCCAGCAGACGGACTAGCGGGGGTTTTGAGCAGTTCTTC
CDR3 protein: CASRRTSGGFEQFF

J gene: TRBJ1-4
D gene: TRBD1
V gene: TRBV4-1
clone size: .
CDR3 DNA: TGCGCCAGCAGCCCCGGACCAGGGGGAATTGAAAAACTGTTTTTT
CDR3 protein: CASSPGPGGIEKLFF

J gene: TRBJ2-7
D gene: TRBD2
V gene: TRBV27
clone size: .
CDR3 DNA: TGTGCCAGCAGGGACGGATGGGCTGCGGGAGGGCCCCACGAGCAGTACTTC
CDR3 protein: CASRDGWAAGGPHEQYF

J gene: TRBJ1-2
D gene: .
V gene: TRBV6-1
clone size: .
CDR3 DNA: TGTGCCAGCAGGACTGCGGTTGCGTATGGCTACACCTTC
CDR3 protein: CASRTAVAYGYTF

J gene: TRBJ1-2
D gene: .
V gene: TRBV28
clone size: once
CDR3 DNA: TGTGCCAGCAGCTCCTGGCCGGGAGGATATGGCTACACCTTC
CDR3 protein: CASSSWPGGYGYTF

J gene: TRBJ1-5
D gene: .
V gene: TRBV10-3
clone size: .
CDR3 DNA: TGTGCCGCAACAGATAGCAATCAGCCCCAGCATTTT
CDR3 protein: CAATDSNQPQHF

J gene: TRBJ1-5
D gene: .
V gene: TRBV2
clone size: .
CDR3 DNA: TGTGCCAGCAGTGACGTCTATCAGCCCCAGCATTTT
CDR3 protein: CASSDVYQPQHF

J gene: TRBJ1-1
D gene: .
V gene: TRBV6-5
clone size: .
CDR3 DNA: TGTGCCAGCAGTTACTGGCAGGACACTGAAGCTTTCTTT
CDR3 protein: CASSYWQDTEAFF

J gene: TRBJ1-6
D gene: .
V gene: TRBV5-1
clone size: few
CDR3 DNA: TGCGCCAGCAGCTTGGTGGGAGCCAATTCACCCCTCCACTTT
CDR3 protein: CASSLVGANSPLHF

J gene: TRBJ2-7
D gene: .
V gene: TRBV19
clone size: .
CDR3 DNA: TGTGCCAGTAGTATCAGACACGGCTCCTACGAGCAGTACTTC
CDR3 protein: CASSIRHGSYEQYF

J gene: TRBJ2-5
D gene: .
V gene: TRBV30
clone size: .
CDR3 DNA: TGTGCCTGGAGTTTATTAGCAGGATCGAAGGCCCAGTACTTC
CDR3 protein: CAWSLLAGSKAQYF

J gene: TRBJ1-4
D gene: .
V gene: TRBV4-1
clone size: few
CDR3 DNA: TGCGCCAGCAGCCAACCGTATGAAAAACTGTTTTTT
CDR3 protein: CASSQPYEKLFF

J gene: TRBJ2-3
D gene: TRBD2
V gene: TRBV7-8
clone size: .
CDR3 DNA: TGTGCCAGCAGCCCATTGGGACTAGCGTTAACAGATACGCAGTATTTT
CDR3 protein: CASSPLGLALTDTQYF